What follows is one T cell receptor beta chain and its context. Its antigen is undetermined. The data are from a study of cytomegalovirus exposure and HLA in healthy donors. Germline trimming cut 6 bases from V and 4 bases from J; bases unmatched to any gene: 7. The CDR3 runs to 14 residues. Germline V lookup: CDR1 MNHEY, CDR2 SMNVEV (reference sequence). Study outcomes and limitations: Reportedly, a later analysis found an Asian-associated ancestry cluster had fewer N-insertions than the approximately 700-donor mean.

PCR primers comprised 60 Vbeta and 13 Jbeta primers. Sequenced by immunoSEQ multiplex PCR; TCRdb stores in-frame clones only, minus some. The sample consists of around 160,000 clones, about three quarters of them appearing once. The source of this sequence is a woman in her 40s in good health and CMV-seropositive. Sequencing was performed on PBMCs. This chain uses TRBV27 with TRBJ1-2, with TRBD1 matching over 8 bases. The CDR3 reads CASSRTGPSYGYTF. For the CDR3, the DNA is TGTGCCAGCAGCCGGACAGGGCCCTCCTATGGCTACACCTTC.